These T cell receptor beta chains were read from a single sample in a study of human T cells and chemical hapten exposure. TCRdb ran MiXCR on the RACE reads and lists one entry per CDR3 protein. This repertoire shows some 400,000 distinct CDR3 sequences, 4% to 5.5% found once; its top ten account for about 2.2%. This specimen consisted of whole blood, obtained in connection with sensitization to the hapten diphenylcyclopropenone (DPC). The receptors shown here come from a woman in her forties or fifties with alopecia areata. Some clones in this sample may be carry-over from other donors' samples. Both conserved end residues are part of each CDR3. The order of the fields is D gene, CDR3 length, V gene, J gene, clone size, CDR3 DNA, CDR3 protein. The D gene is left open where the match is weak. Clone size is stated in some rows and not others, as once, few, many or a class when expanded.

D: .; length: 14; V: TRBV5-5; J: TRBJ1-6; size: many; DNA: TGTGCCAGCAGCTTCGATAGGAGGAATTCACCCCTCCACTTT; CDR3: CASSFDRRNSPLHF
D: .; length: 12; V: TRBV6-1; J: TRBJ1-1; size: many; DNA: TGTGCCAGCAGACTATTGGGCTATGAAGCTTTCTTT; CDR3: CASRLLGYEAFF
D: .; length: 14; V: TRBV29-1; J: TRBJ1-6; size: .; DNA: TGCAGCCCTGCCTGGGTATTTTATAATTCACCCCTCCACTTT; CDR3: CSPAWVFYNSPLHF
D: .; length: 13; V: TRBV6-1; J: TRBJ2-3; size: few; DNA: TGTGCCAGCAGTTTCCGGGGGATGGATACGCAGTATTTT; CDR3: CASSFRGMDTQYF
D: .; length: 13; V: TRBV9; J: TRBJ2-1; size: many; DNA: TGTGCCAGCAGCGTAGGTATAGGTTTTGAGCAGTTCTTC; CDR3: CASSVGIGFEQFF
D: TRBD1; length: 15; V: TRBV6-2/TRBV6-3; J: TRBJ2-3; size: .; DNA: TGTGCCAGCATATGGGGACAGGCTAGCACAGATACGCAGTATTTT; CDR3: CASIWGQASTDTQYF
D: .; length: 13; V: TRBV29-1; J: TRBJ1-1; size: .; DNA: TGCAGCCCCTTGGGGGGGTTGAACACTGAAGCTTTCTTT; CDR3: CSPLGGLNTEAFF
D: TRBD1; length: 13; V: TRBV6-4; J: TRBJ2-1; size: many; DNA: TGTGCCAGCAGTTACGACAGGGGCTATGAGCAGTTCTTC; CDR3: CASSYDRGYEQFF
D: .; length: 19; V: TRBV28; J: TRBJ2-1; size: many; DNA: TGTGCCAGCAGTTTTAGTTCGAGCGCCCGTTCAGACCCTTACAATGAGCAGTTCTTC; CDR3: CASSFSSSARSDPYNEQFF
D: .; length: 13; V: TRBV20-1; J: TRBJ2-3; size: .; DNA: TGCAGTGCTAGATCCAGGCCGGCAGATACGCAGTATTTT; CDR3: CSARSRPADTQYF
D: TRBD1; length: 14; V: TRBV7-3; J: TRBJ1-1; size: many; DNA: TGTGCCAGCAGCTCGGGACAGCAGAACACTGAAGCTTTCTTT; CDR3: CASSSGQQNTEAFF
D: .; length: 14; V: TRBV12-3/TRBV12-4; J: TRBJ2-3; size: many; DNA: TGTGCCAGCAGAGGGGTAGGTCGCACAGATACGCAGTATTTT; CDR3: CASRGVGRTDTQYF
D: .; length: 12; V: TRBV29-1; J: TRBJ2-2; size: many; DNA: TGCAGCGTTGAAGTTCGGACCGGGGAGCTGTTTTTT; CDR3: CSVEVRTGELFF
D: .; length: 15; V: TRBV12-3/TRBV12-4; J: TRBJ2-4; size: many; DNA: TGTGCCAGCAGCTCAGATAAGGGGGCCAAAAACATTCAGTACTTC; CDR3: CASSSDKGAKNIQYF
D: TRBD2; length: 15; V: TRBV9; J: TRBJ2-7; size: .; DNA: TGTGCCAGCAGCGTAGTGTCGGGAGGGCCCTACGAGCAGTACTTC; CDR3: CASSVVSGGPYEQYF
D: TRBD1; length: 15; V: TRBV5-5; J: TRBJ1-5; size: many; DNA: TGTGCCAGCAGCGCTCAGGGGGATAGCAATCAGCCCCAGCATTTT; CDR3: CASSAQGDSNQPQHF
D: .; length: 13; V: TRBV27; J: TRBJ1-2; size: many; DNA: TGTGCCAGCAGTATTGGGGGGAACTATGGCTACACCTTC; CDR3: CASSIGGNYGYTF
D: TRBD1; length: 15; V: TRBV29-1; J: TRBJ2-3; size: few; DNA: TGCAGCGTTGTGGACAGGGGGCCTTTCACAGATACGCAGTATTTT; CDR3: CSVVDRGPFTDTQYF
D: .; length: 13; V: TRBV18; J: TRBJ1-2; size: .; DNA: TGTGCCAGCACACCGACAGACGACTATGGCTACACCTTC; CDR3: CASTPTDDYGYTF
D: TRBD2; length: 15; V: TRBV9; J: TRBJ2-5; size: .; DNA: TGTGCCAGCAGCGTAGCTCCGGGAGGCGAAGAGACCCAGTACTTC; CDR3: CASSVAPGGEETQYF
D: .; length: 16; V: TRBV15; J: TRBJ1-5; size: .; DNA: TGTGCCACCAGCAGAGATGAAAGTAGTTGGTTCCAGCCCCAGCATTTT; CDR3: CATSRDESSWFQPQHF
D: .; length: 15; V: TRBV20-1; J: TRBJ2-4; size: many; DNA: TGCAGTGCTAGCAGGGTAAAGTCGGCCAAAAACATTCAGTACTTC; CDR3: CSASRVKSAKNIQYF
D: .; length: 15; V: TRBV6-1; J: TRBJ1-5; size: .; DNA: TGTGCCAGCAGTGAAGCGGGAGGACAGCATCAGCCCCAGCATTTT; CDR3: CASSEAGGQHQPQHF
D: .; length: 16; V: TRBV6-2/TRBV6-3; J: TRBJ1-5; size: .; DNA: TGTGCCAGCACCACCGCGAGAGGTCTGAGCAATCAGCCCCAGCATTTT; CDR3: CASTTARGLSNQPQHF
D: .; length: 14; V: TRBV2; J: TRBJ2-5; size: .; DNA: TGTGCCAGCACCGAACGGGGACCCCCGGAGACCCAGTACTTC; CDR3: CASTERGPPETQYF